This TCR beta chain was captured in a study of T cell repertoires in cytomegalovirus infection. Background on the study: Selection of CMV epitopes for the study included recently identified HLA-C-restricted and well-studied HLA-B-restricted ones. Indications of both CMV infection and matching HLA type were provided by public TCR beta signatures.

Study-level points and caveats: Clonotype analysis showed dominance of the ex vivo response by HLA-C-restricted CMV-specific TCR beta clonotypes.

The sample holds a few counts of this clonotype. Its antigen is not identified. The germline V gene encodes CDR1 SGHVS and CDR2 FNYEAQ. The length of the CDR3 is 14 residues. V was pared by 5 bases and J by 4 bases, with 11 bases between. Each CDR3 protein is one row after TCRdb ran MiXCR on the reads. The table shows about 570,000 distinct CDR3 sequences, with just under 40% occurring only once. The sequence came from a human donor in good health (CMV status not recorded). Some clones in this sample may be carry-over from other donors' samples. The chain recombines TRBV7-6 with TRBJ2-2; D is ambiguous. The sample consisted of cultured PBMCs, taken from culture after CMV antigen stimulation. CDR3 amino acids: CASSTLGFTGELFF. CDR3 DNA sequence: TGTGCCAGCAGCACCCTAGGGTTCACCGGGGAGCTGTTTTTT.